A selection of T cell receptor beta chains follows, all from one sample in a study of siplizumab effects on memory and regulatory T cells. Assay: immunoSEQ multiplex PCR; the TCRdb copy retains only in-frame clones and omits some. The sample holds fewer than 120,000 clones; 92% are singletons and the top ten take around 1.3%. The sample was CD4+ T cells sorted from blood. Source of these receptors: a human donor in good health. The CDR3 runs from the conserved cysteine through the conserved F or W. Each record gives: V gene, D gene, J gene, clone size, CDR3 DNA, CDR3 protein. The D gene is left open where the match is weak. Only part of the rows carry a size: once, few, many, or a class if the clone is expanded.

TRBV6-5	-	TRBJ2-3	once	TGTGCCAGCAGTTCTGTAAGCACAGATACGCAGTATTTT	CASSSVSTDTQYF
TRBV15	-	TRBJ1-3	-	TGTGCCACCAGCAGAGCGGGAGGGCCCGGGAACACCATATATTTT	CATSRAGGPGNTIYF
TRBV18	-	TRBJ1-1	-	TGTGCCAGCTCACCTCCGGGACCCAGGAACACTGAAGCTTTCTTT	CASSPPGPRNTEAFF
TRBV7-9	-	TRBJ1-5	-	TGTGCCAGCAGCTTAGAGCAGATAGACAATCAGCCCCAGCATTTT	CASSLEQIDNQPQHF
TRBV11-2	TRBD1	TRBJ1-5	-	TGTGCCAGCAGCTTAGACGGGACAGTGCTCCAGCCCCAGCATTTT	CASSLDGTVLQPQHF
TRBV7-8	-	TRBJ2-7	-	TGTGCCAGCAGCTTCGGAGAGTTAAGCTACGAGCAGTACTTC	CASSFGELSYEQYF
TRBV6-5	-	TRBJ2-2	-	TGTGCCAGCAGTTACTCAGCCCTAGCGAACACCGGGGAGCTGTTTTTT	CASSYSALANTGELFF
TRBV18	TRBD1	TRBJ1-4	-	TGTGCCAGCTCACCGACAGGGACTAATGAAAAACTGTTTTTT	CASSPTGTNEKLFF
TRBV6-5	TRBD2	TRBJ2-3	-	TGTGCCAGCAGTGTGGGACTAGCGACAGATACGCAGTATTTT	CASSVGLATDTQYF
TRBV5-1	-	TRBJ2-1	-	TGCGCCAGCAGCCTCCTCAGCGGAAGCTCCTACAATGAGCAGTTCTTC	CASSLLSGSSYNEQFF
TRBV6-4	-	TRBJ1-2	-	TGTGCCAGCAGTCCTCAACCGCAGGAGAACTATGGCTACACCTTC	CASSPQPQENYGYTF
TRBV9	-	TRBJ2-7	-	TGTGCCAGCAGCCCCAGACCCTACTGGAGGGGGGAGCCCTACGAGCAGTACTTC	CASSPRPYWRGEPYEQYF
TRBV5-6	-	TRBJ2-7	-	TGTGCCAGCAGCTTGGATACAGGGACCTACGAGCAGTACTTC	CASSLDTGTYEQYF
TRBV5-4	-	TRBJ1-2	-	TGTGCCAGCAGCGATAAAACAAACTATGGCTACACCTTC	CASSDKTNYGYTF
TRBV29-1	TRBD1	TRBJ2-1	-	TGCAGCGTCGACACAGGACAGGTCAATGAGCAGTTCTTC	CSVDTGQVNEQFF
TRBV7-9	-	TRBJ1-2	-	TGTGCCAGCAGCTTAGATTTCTATGGCTACACCTTC	CASSLDFYGYTF
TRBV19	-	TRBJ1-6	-	TGTGCCAGTAGTTGGAGGGGTTCACCCCTCCACTTT	CASSWRGSPLHF
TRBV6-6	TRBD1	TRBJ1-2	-	TGTGCCAGCAGTTACTCGACCACAGGGGGCATGGGTGGCTACACCTTC	CASSYSTTGGMGGYTF
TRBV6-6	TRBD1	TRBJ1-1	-	TGTGCCAGCAGGGGACAGCTGAACACTGAAGCTTTCTTT	CASRGQLNTEAFF
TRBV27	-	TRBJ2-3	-	TGTGCCAGCACCCGAGGACTACCCACAGATACGCAGTATTTT	CASTRGLPTDTQYF
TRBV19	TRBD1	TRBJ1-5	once	TGTGCCAGTAGTGTGACCGGGCAGGGGGCTCAGCCCCAGCATTTT	CASSVTGQGAQPQHF
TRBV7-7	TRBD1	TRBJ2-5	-	TGTGCTAGCAGCTTAGCTGGGACAGTTCAAGAGACCCAGTACTTC	CASSLAGTVQETQYF
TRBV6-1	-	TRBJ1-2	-	TGTGCCAGCAGTGAAGGGCAGGGTGGCTACACCTTC	CASSEGQGGYTF
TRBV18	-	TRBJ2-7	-	TGTGCCAGCTCACAGGGTCGGGACGAGCAGTACTTC	CASSQGRDEQYF
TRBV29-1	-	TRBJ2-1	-	TGCAGCGTTGGGACGCGTATGGTCCCGGAGCAGTTCTTC	CSVGTRMVPEQFF
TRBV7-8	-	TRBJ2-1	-	TGTGCCAGCAGCCTAGACCTTAGTAAGCAGTTCTTC	CASSLDLSKQFF
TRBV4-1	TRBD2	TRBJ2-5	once	TGCGCCAGCAGCCAGGAAATAGCGGGGGGTTATCAAGAGACCCAGTACTTC	CASSQEIAGGYQETQYF
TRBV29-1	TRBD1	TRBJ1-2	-	TGCAGCGTTGACCCAGGGGGGCTAGGAATTGGCTACACCTTC	CSVDPGGLGIGYTF
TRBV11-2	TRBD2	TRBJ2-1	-	TGTGCCAGCAGCCCGACTAGCGGGAGGCACAATGAGCAGTTCTTC	CASSPTSGRHNEQFF
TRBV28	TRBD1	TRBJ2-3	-	TGTGCCAGCAGTACTCAGGGACAGGGCACAGATACGCAGTATTTT	CASSTQGQGTDTQYF
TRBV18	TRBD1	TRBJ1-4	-	TGTGCCAGCTCAGCCGGGACAGGGACTAATGAAAAACTGTTTTTT	CASSAGTGTNEKLFF
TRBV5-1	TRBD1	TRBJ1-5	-	TGCGCCAGCAGCTTGGGGACGACAGGGAGCAATCAGCCCCAGCATTTT	CASSLGTTGSNQPQHF
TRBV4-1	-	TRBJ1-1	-	TGCGCCAGCAGCCAGAGACTCGTGAACACTGAAGCTTTCTTT	CASSQRLVNTEAFF
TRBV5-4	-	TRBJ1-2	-	TGTGCCAGCAGCCAAGATAGGGCAGGGTACTATGGCTACACCTTC	CASSQDRAGYYGYTF
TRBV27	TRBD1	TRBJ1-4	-	TGTGCCAGCAGGGGACAGGGGGGTGAAAAACTGTTTTTT	CASRGQGGEKLFF
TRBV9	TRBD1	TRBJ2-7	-	TGTGCCAGCAGCCGAGCCGGGACAGGCGGCCACGAGCAGTACTTC	CASSRAGTGGHEQYF
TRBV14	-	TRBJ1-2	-	TGTGCCAGCAGCCAGGGTGTCTATGGCTACACCTTC	CASSQGVYGYTF
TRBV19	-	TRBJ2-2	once	TGTGCCAGTACTAAACTCGGGGATCGGGGCACCGGGGAGCTGTTTTTT	CASTKLGDRGTGELFF
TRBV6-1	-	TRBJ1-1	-	TGTGCCAGCAGTGAAGTGGTGGGACGGGTCACTGAAGCTTTCTTT	CASSEVVGRVTEAFF
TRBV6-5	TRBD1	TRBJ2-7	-	TGTGCCAGCAGTCGACAGGGGTCGAACGAGCAGTACTTC	CASSRQGSNEQYF
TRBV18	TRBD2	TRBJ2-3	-	TGTGCCAGCTCACCTTGGGAGGGCCGTGAAGATACGCAGTATTTT	CASSPWEGREDTQYF
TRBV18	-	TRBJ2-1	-	TGTGCCAGCTCACGGCAGGGGGGGAGATACAATGAGCAGTTCTTC	CASSRQGGRYNEQFF
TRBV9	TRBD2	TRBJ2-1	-	TGTGCCAGCAGCTTTACTAGCGGGTCCTACAATGAGCAGTTCTTC	CASSFTSGSYNEQFF
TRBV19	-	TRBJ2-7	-	TGTGCCAGTAGTAGAGTGGGTTTGGCCTACGAGCAGTACTTC	CASSRVGLAYEQYF
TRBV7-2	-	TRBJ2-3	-	TGTGCCAGCAGCTGGTGGGGCACAGATACGCAGTATTTT	CASSWWGTDTQYF
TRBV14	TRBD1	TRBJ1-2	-	TGTGCCAGCAGCATAAACACAGGGGATGGCTACACCTTC	CASSINTGDGYTF
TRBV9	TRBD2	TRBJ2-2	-	TGTGCCAGCAGCGTAGGGGACAGCGGGAGGGCCTCGAACACCGGGGAGCTGTTTTTT	CASSVGDSGRASNTGELFF
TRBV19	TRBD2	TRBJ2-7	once	TGTGCCAGTAGTATTAAGGAGCGGGGAACCTACGAGCAGTACTTC	CASSIKERGTYEQYF
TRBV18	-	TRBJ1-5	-	TGTGCCAGCTCACCAGCGAGCAATCAGCCCCAGCATTTT	CASSPASNQPQHF
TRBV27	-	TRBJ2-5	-	TGTGCCAGCAGTTTAGAATGGGGAACGGAGACCCAGTACTTC	CASSLEWGTETQYF
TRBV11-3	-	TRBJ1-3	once	TGTGCCAGCAGCCCAGACTCTGGAAACACCATATATTTT	CASSPDSGNTIYF
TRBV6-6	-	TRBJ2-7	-	TGTGCCAGCAGTAGAGCGACAGGAAAGTCCTACGAGCAGTACTTC	CASSRATGKSYEQYF
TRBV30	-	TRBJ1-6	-	TGTGCCTGGAGTGTCCGGTCGGGGGCCTATAATTCACCCCTCCACTTT	CAWSVRSGAYNSPLHF
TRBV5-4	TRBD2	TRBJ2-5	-	TGTGCCAGCAGCGCGGTCACGATTAGCGGGGAAGAGACCCAGTACTTC	CASSAVTISGEETQYF
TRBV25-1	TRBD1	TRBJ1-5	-	TGTGCCAGCAGTGACGCAACAACAGGGGCCGATAGCAATCAGCCCCAGCATTTT	CASSDATTGADSNQPQHF
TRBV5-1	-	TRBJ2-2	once	TGCGCCAGCAGCCTGCCTTTGTCCGGGGAGCTGTTTTTT	CASSLPLSGELFF
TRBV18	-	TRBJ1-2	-	TGTGCCAGCTCACCACAAGACAGCTATGGCTACACCTTC	CASSPQDSYGYTF
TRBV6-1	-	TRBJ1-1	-	TGTGCCAGCAGTGAATTATACCGAAGGAACACTGAAGCTTTCTTT	CASSELYRRNTEAFF
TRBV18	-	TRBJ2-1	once	TGTGCCAGCTCACCAGGGGGCGCGTACAATGAGCAGTTCTTC	CASSPGGAYNEQFF